This T cell receptor (beta chain) was observed in a study of blood T cell repertoires in COVID-19. Assay: immunoSEQ multiplex PCR; the TCRdb copy retains only in-frame clones and omits some. The table has roughly 260,000 clones, about nine tenths seen once. The sequence derives from a young woman who had recovered from COVID-19. The specimen was PBMCs or T cells enriched from blood (not recorded which).

CDR3 in amino acids: CASSVQHRGTEAFF. CDR3 coding DNA: TGTGCCAGCAGTGTCCAGCATAGGGGGACTGAAGCTTTCTTT. The genes are TRBV25-1 and TRBJ1-1, with TRBD1 as a possible D gene (6 bases). The CDR3 spans 14 residues. The germline gives CDR1 MGHDK, CDR2 SYGVNS. V lost 4 bases, J lost 5 bases, and 14 bases lay in between.